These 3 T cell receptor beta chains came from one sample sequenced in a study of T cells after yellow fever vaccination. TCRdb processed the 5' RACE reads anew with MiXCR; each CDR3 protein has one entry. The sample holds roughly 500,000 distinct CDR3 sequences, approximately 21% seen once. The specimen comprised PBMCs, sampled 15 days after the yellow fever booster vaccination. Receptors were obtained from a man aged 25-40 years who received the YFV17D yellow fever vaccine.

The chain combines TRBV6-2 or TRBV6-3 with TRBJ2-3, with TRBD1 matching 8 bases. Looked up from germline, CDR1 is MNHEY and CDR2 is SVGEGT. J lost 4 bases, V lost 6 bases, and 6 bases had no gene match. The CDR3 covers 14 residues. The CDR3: CASSKGQVPDTQYF. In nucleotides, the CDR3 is TGTGCCAGCAGCAAGGGACAGGTACCAGATACGCAGTATTTT.

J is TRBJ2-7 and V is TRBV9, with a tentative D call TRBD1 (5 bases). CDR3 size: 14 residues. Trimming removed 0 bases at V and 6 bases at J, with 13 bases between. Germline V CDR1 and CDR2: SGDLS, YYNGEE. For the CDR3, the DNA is TGTGCCAGCAGCGTAGGAGACAGAGTCGCCGAGCAGTACTTC. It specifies CASSVGDRVAEQYF.

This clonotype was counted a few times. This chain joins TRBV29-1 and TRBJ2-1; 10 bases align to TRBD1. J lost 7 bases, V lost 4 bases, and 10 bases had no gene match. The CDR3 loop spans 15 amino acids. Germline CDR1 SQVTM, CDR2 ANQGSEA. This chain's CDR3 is CSVAKGTGAGNEQFF. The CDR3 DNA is TGCAGCGTTGCGAAAGGGACAGGGGCAGGGAATGAGCAGTTCTTC.